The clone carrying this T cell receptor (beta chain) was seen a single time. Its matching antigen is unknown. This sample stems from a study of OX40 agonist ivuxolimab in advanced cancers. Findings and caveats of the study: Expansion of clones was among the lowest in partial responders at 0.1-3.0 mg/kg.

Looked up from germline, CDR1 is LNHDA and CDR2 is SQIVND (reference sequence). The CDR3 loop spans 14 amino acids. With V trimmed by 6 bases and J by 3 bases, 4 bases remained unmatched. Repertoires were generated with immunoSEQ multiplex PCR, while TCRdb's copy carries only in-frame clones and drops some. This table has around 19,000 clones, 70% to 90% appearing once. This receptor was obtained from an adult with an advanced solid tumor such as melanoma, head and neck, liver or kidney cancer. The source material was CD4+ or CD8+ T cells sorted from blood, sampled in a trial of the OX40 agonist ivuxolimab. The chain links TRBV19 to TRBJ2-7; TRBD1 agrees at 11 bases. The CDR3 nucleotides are TGTGCCAGTAGCGGACAGGGGGCCGACTACGAGCAGTACTTC. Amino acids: CASSGQGADYEQYF.